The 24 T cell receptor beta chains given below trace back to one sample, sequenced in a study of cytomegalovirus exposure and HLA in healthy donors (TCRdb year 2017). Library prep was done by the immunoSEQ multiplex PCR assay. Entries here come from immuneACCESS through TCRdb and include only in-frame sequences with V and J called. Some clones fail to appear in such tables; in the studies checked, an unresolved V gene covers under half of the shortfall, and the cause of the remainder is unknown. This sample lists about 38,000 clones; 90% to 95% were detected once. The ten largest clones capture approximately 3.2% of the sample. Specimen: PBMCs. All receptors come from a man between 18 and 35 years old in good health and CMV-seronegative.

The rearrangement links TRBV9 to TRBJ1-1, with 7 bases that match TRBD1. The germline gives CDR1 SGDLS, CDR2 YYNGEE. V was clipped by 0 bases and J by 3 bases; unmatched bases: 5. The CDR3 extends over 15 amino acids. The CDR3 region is CASSVGPGQDTEAFF. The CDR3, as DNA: TGTGCCAGCAGCGTAGGCCCCGGACAGGACACTGAAGCTTTCTTT.

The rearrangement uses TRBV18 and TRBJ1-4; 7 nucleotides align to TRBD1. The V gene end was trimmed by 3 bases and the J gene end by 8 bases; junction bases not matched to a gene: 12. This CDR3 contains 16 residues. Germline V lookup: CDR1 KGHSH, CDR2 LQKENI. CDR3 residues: CASSPPSTGPGEKLFF. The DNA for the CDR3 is TGTGCCAGCTCACCCCCTTCGACAGGGCCAGGGGAAAAACTGTTTTTT.

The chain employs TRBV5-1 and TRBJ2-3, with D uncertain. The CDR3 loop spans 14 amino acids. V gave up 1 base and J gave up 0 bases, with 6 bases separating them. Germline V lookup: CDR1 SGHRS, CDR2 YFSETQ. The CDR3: CASSLHFSTDTQYF. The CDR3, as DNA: TGCGCCAGCAGCTTGCACTTTAGCACAGATACGCAGTATTTT.

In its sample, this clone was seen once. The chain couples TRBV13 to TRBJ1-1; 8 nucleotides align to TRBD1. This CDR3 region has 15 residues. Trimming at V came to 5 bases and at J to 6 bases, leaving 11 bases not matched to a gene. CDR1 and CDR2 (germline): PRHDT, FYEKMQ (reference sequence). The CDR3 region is CASSLPSGGRAEAFF. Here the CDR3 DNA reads TGTGCCAGCAGCCTCCCCTCAGGGGGCAGGGCTGAAGCTTTCTTT.

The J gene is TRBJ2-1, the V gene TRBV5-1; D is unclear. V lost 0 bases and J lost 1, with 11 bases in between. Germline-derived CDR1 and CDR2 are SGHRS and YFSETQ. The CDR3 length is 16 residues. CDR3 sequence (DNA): TGCGCCAGCAGCTTGGACGGAATGGAGTCCTACAATGAGCAGTTCTTC. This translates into CASSLDGMESYNEQFF.

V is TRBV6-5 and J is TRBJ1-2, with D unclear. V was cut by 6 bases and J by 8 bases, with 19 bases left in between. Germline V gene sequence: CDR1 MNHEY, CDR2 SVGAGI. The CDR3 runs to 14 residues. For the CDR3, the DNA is TGTGCCAGCAGCCGAACCACTACAAGTGGGGGCTACACCTTC. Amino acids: CASSRTTTSGGYTF.

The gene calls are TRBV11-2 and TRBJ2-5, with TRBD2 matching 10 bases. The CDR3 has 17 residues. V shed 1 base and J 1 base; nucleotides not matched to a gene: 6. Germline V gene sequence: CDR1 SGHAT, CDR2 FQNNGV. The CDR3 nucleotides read TGTGCCAGCAGCTTAGGGGCTAGCGGGGGCCTCCAAGAGACCCAGTACTTC. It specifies CASSLGASGGLQETQYF.

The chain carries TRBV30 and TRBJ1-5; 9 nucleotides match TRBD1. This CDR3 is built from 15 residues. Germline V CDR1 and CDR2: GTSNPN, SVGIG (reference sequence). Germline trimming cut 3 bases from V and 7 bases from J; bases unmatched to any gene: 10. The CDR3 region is CAWSSGTGFGQPQHF. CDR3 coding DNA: TGTGCCTGGAGCAGCGGGACAGGGTTTGGGCAGCCCCAGCATTTT.

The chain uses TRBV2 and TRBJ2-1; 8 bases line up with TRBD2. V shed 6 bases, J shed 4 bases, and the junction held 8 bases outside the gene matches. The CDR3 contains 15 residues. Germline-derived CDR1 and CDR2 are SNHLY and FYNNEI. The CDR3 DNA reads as TGTGCCAGCAGAGAGACTAGCGCCACTTACAATGAGCAGTTCTTC. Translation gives CASRETSATYNEQFF.

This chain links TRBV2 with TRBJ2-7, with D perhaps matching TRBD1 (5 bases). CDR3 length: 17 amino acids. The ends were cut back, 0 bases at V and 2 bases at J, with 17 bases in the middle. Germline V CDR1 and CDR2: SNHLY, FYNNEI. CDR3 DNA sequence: TGTGCCAGCAGTGAAGCCACGGACACCTCCCTAACCTACGAGCAGTACTTC. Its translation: CASSEATDTSLTYEQYF.

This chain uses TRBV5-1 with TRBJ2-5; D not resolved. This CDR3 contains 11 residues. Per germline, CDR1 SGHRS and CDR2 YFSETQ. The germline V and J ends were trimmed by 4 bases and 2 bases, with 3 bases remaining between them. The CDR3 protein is CASSLQETQYF. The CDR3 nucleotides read TGCGCCAGCAGCCTTCAAGAGACCCAGTACTTC. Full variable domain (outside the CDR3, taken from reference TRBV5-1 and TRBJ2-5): KAGVTQTPRYLIKTRGQQVTLSCSPISGHRSVSWYQQTPGQGLQFLFEYFSETQRNKGNFPGRFSGRQFSNSRSEMNVSTLELGDSALYLCASSLQETQYFGPGTRLLVL.

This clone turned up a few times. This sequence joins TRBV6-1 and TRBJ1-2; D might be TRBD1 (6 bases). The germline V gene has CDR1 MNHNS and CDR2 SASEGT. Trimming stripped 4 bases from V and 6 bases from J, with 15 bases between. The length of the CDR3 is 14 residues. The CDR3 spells CASSANRVGDGYTF. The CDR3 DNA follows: TGTGCCAGCAGTGCGAACAGGGTAGGGGATGGCTACACCTTC.

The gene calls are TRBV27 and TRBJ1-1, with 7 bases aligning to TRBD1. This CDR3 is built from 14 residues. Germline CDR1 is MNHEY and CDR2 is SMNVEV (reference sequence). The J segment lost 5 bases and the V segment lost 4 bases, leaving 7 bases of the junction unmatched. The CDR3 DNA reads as TGTGCCAGCAGTTCACTACAGGGGTTTACTGAAGCTTTCTTT. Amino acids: CASSSLQGFTEAFF.

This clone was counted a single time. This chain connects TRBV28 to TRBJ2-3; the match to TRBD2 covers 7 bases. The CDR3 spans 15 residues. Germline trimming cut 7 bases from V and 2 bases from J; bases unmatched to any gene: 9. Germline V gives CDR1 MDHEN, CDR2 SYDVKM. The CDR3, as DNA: TGTGCCAGCACTCCTTTAGGGACTATCACAGATACGCAGTATTTT. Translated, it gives CASTPLGTITDTQYF.

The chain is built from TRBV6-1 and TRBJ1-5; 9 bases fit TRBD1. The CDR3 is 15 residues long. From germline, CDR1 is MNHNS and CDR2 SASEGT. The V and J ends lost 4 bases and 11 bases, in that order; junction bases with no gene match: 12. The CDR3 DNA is TGTGCCAGCAGTGGACAGGGGGATAACAATTGGTCCCAGCATTTT. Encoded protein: CASSGQGDNNWSQHF.

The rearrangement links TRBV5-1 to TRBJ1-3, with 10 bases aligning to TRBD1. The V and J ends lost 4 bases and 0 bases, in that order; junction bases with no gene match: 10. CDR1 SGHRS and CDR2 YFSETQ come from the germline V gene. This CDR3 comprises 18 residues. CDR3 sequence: CASSNRDRGTDSGNTIYF. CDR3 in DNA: TGCGCCAGCAGCAACCGGGACAGGGGTACCGACTCTGGAAACACCATATATTTT.

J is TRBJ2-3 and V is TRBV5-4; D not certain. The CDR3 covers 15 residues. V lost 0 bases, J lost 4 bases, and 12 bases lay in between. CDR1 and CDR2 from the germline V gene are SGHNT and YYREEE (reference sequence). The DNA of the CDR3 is TGTGCCAGCAGCTTGGAACGCGCCAGCGCAGATACGCAGTATTTT. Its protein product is CASSLERASADTQYF.

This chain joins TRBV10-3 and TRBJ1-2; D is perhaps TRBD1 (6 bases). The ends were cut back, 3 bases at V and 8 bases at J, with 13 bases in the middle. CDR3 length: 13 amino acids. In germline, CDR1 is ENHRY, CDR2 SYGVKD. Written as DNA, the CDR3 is TGTGCCATCAGTGACAGGACAGCGGCGGGCTACACCTTC. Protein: CAISDRTAAGYTF.

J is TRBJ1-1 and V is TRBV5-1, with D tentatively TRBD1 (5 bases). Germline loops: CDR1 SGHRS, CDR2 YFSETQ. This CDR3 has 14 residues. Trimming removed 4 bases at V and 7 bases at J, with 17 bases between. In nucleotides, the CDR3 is TGCGCCAGCAGCCTGACGGGGGATAGGGTTGAAGCTTTCTTT. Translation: CASSLTGDRVEAFF.

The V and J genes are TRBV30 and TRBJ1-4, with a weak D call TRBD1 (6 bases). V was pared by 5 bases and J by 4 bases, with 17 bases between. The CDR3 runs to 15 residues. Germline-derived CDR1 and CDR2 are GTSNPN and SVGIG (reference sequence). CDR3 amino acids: CAWGFRQVSNEKLFF. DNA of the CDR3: TGTGCCTGGGGGTTTCGACAGGTGAGTAATGAAAAACTGTTTTTT.

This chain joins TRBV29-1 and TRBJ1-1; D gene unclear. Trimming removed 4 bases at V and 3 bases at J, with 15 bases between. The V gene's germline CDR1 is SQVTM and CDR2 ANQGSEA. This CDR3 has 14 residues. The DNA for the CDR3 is TGCAGCGTTGGGGGAGGCAGGAAGTACACTGAAGCTTTCTTT. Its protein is CSVGGGRKYTEAFF.

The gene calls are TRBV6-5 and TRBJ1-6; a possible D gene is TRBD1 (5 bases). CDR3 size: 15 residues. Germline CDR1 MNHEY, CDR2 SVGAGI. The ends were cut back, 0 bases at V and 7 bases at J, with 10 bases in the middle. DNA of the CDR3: TGTGCCAGCAGTTACTCGAGACAGTTAAATTCACCCCTCCACTTT. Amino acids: CASSYSRQLNSPLHF.

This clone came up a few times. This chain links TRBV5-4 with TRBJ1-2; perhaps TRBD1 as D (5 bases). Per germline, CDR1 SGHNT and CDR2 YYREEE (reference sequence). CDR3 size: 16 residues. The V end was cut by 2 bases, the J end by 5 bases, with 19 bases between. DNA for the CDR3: TGTGCCAGCAGCTTAAACCCACGGGGGTTGGGTTATGGCTACACCTTC. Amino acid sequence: CASSLNPRGLGYGYTF.

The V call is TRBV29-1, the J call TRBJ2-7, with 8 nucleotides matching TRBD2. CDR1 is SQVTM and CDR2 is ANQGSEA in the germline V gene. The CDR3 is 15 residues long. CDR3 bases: TGCAGAGGGGACCGTCCTAGCGGGTTGACCTACGAGCAGTACTTC. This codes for CRGDRPSGLTYEQYF.